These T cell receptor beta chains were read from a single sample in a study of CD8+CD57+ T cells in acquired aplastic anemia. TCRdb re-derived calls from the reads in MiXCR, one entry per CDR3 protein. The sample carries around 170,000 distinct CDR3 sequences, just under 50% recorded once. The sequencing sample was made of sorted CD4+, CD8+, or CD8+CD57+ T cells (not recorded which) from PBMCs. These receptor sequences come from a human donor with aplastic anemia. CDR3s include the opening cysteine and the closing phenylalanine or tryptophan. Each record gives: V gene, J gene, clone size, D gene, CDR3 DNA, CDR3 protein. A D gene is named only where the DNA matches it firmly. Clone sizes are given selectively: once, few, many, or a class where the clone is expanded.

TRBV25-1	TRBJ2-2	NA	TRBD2	TGTGCCAGCAGTCGGGGGGGCCATGTCGGGGAGCTGTTTTTT	CASSRGGHVGELFF
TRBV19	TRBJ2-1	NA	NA	TGTGCCAGTAGTATAAGTGGAGACTCCTACAATGAGCAGTTCTTC	CASSISGDSYNEQFF
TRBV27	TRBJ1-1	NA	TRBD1	TGTGCCAGCAGTCAGCGGGACAGGGGAATGGTAGCTTTCTTT	CASSQRDRGMVAFF
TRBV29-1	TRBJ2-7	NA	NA	TGCAGCTTGAGACGGAACTCCTACGAGCAGTACTTC	CSLRRNSYEQYF
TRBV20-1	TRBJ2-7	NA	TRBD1	TGCAGTGCTAGGGACAGGGGCTACGAGCAGTACTTC	CSARDRGYEQYF
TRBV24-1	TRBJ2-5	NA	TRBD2	TGTGCCACCGGTGATCGGACTAGCGAAGAGACCCAGTACTTC	CATGDRTSEETQYF
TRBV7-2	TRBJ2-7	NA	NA	TGTGCCAGCAGCTTAGGGCTAGGTTTCTACGAGCAGTACTTC	CASSLGLGFYEQYF
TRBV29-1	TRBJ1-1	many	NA	TGCAGCGTAGCCGGATGGGACACTGAAGCTTTCTTT	CSVAGWDTEAFF
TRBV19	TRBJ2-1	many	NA	TGTGCCAGTAGTATAGGTAATGAGCAGTTCTTC	CASSIGNEQFF
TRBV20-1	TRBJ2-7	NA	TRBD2	TGCAGTGCTAAGGTCGCTAGCGGAACCTACGAGCAGTACTTC	CSAKVASGTYEQYF
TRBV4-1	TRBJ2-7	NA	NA	TGCGCCAGCAGCCAACGCGGGGCCACGACCTACGAGCAGTACTTC	CASSQRGATTYEQYF
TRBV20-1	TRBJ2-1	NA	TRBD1	TGCAGTGCTAGTTCGACAGGGGGCGGCTCCTACAATGAGCAGTTCTTC	CSASSTGGGSYNEQFF
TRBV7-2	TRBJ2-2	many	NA	TGTGCCAGCAGCCCGACTAGCACCGGGGAGCTGTTTTTT	CASSPTSTGELFF
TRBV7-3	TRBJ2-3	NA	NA	TGTGCCAGCAGCCGAGGGCTCGGGGCGCTTAGCACAGATACGCAGTATTTT	CASSRGLGALSTDTQYF
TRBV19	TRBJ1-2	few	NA	TGTGCCAGTAGCCGGACAGCAGCTAACTATGGCTACACCTTC	CASSRTAANYGYTF
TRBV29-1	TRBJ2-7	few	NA	TGCAGCGTTGAACGGGGGTTGGGTGAAGAGCAGTACTTC	CSVERGLGEEQYF
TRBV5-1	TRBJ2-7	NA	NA	TGCGCCAGCAGCTTGGGGGTGGGGTTCGAGCAGTACTTC	CASSLGVGFEQYF
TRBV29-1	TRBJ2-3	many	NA	TGCAGCGTTGAAGAGGGGACACACACAGATACGCAGTATTTT	CSVEEGTHTDTQYF
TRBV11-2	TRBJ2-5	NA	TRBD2	TGTGCCAGCAGCCGGACTAGCGGGAGTGGTCAAGAGACCCAGTACTTC	CASSRTSGSGQETQYF
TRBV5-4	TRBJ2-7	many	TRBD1	TGTGCCAGCAGCCCGGGACAGGGGGCCTCCTACGAGCAGTACTTC	CASSPGQGASYEQYF